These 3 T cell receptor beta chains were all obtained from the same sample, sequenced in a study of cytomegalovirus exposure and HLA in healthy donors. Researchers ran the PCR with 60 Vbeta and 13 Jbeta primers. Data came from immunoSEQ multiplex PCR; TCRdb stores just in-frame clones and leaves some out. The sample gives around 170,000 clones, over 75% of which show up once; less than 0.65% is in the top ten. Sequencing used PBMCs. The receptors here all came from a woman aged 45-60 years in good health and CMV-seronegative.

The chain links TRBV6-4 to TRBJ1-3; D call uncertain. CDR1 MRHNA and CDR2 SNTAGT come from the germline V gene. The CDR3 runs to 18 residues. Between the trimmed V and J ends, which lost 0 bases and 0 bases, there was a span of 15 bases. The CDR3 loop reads CASSDSDIPAVSGNTIYF. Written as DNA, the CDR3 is TGTGCCAGCAGTGACTCCGACATCCCCGCCGTCTCTGGAAACACCATATATTTT.

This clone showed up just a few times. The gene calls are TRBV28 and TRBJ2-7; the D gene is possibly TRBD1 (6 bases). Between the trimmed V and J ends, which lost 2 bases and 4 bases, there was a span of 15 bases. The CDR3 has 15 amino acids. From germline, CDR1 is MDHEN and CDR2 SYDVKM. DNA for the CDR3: TGTGCCAGCAGTTTAGCAGGGGCTCGAGGATACGAGCAGTACTTC. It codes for CASSLAGARGYEQYF.

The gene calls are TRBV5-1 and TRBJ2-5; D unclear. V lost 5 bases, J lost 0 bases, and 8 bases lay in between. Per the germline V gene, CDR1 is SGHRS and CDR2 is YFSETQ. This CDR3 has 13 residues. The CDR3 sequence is CASSGGYQETQYF. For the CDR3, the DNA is TGCGCCAGCAGTGGCGGCTACCAAGAGACCCAGTACTTC.